Each of the 24 T cell receptor beta chains below was sequenced from the same sample in a study of cytomegalovirus exposure and HLA in healthy donors. PCR involved 60 Vbeta and 13 Jbeta primers. Profiled with immunoSEQ multiplex PCR; TCRdb holds only in-frame clones, not every one. Found here are 200,000 or so clones; the top ten clones hold 1.1%. Sequenced material: PBMCs. These receptors were obtained from a girl aged 2-10 years in good health and CMV-seropositive.

The CDR3 loop reads CASSRAGGCKEQFF. Here the CDR3 DNA reads TGTGCCAGCAGCCGAGCGGGAGGGTGCAAGGAGCAGTTCTTC. The chain uses TRBV21-1 and TRBJ2-1; the table names TRBD2, a call not compared with the DNA. TRBV21-1 is marked as a pseudogene. The CDR3 contains 14 residues.

The chain links TRBV5-1 to TRBJ2-1; 7 nucleotides agree with TRBD1. The CDR3 totals 16 residues. The V gene's germline CDR1 is SGHRS and CDR2 YFSETQ. V lost 0 bases and J lost 6; bases outside the gene matches: 9. The CDR3 protein is CASSLGQGEVGNEQFF. The CDR3 DNA reads as TGCGCCAGCAGCTTGGGACAGGGTGAGGTTGGCAATGAGCAGTTCTTC.

The chain has TRBV29-1 and TRBJ2-7, with D hard to call. This CDR3 comprises 12 residues. CDR1 SQVTM and CDR2 ANQGSEA come from the germline V gene. Deletions cut 0 bases from V and 2 bases from J, with 5 bases between. For the CDR3, the DNA is TGCAGCGTTGAAGACAGTCCCTACGAGCAGTACTTC. It is translated as CSVEDSPYEQYF.

DNA of the CDR3: TGCGCCACCACACCACCCGGGACTGCGAACACCGGGGAGCTGTTTTTT. Its translation is CATTPPGTANTGELFF. The chain couples TRBV10-2 to TRBJ2-2; D is perhaps TRBD2 (6 bases). The V and J ends lost 10 bases and 0 bases respectively, with 18 bases between them. The length of the CDR3 is 16 residues. The germline V gene encodes CDR1 WSHSY and CDR2 SAAADI.

The chain combines TRBV10-1 with TRBJ2-2; TRBD2 agrees at 7 bases. From germline, CDR1 is WNHNN and CDR2 SYGVQD (reference sequence). The length of the CDR3 is 16 residues. V trimming: 3 bases; J trimming: 0 bases; junction bases outside the gene matches: 4. The CDR3 loop reads CASSEGLAANTGELFF. The CDR3 DNA reads TGCGCCAGCAGTGAAGGGCTAGCGGCGAACACCGGGGAGCTGTTTTTT.

This chain uses TRBV27 with TRBJ2-7; D is perhaps TRBD1 (6 bases). V was shortened by 5 bases and J by 0 bases, with 20 bases between the two germline ends. The CDR3 is made up of 17 amino acids. Germline V gene lookup returns CDR1 MNHEY and CDR2 SMNVEV (reference sequence). As DNA, the CDR3 is TGTGCCAGCAGTCCCTTTCCGATAGTGACAGGCTCCTACGAGCAGTACTTC. Translating gives CASSPFPIVTGSYEQYF.

The chain uses TRBV27 and TRBJ1-5; TRBD1 matches at 8 bases. After removal of 5 bases from V and 5 bases from J, the junction contained 5 bases not matched to a gene. Germline assignment: CDR1 MNHEY and CDR2 SMNVEV (reference sequence). The CDR3 has 14 residues. The CDR3 reads CASSPGTGHQPQHF. CDR3 nucleotide sequence: TGTGCCAGCAGTCCTGGGACAGGTCATCAGCCCCAGCATTTT.

CDR3 residues: CASSLAARGNNEQFF. The CDR3 bases are TGTGCCAGTAGCCTAGCGGCCCGAGGAAACAATGAGCAGTTCTTC. V and J are TRBV9 and TRBJ2-1; the match to TRBD2 covers 7 bases. V dropped 8 bases and J dropped 5; count of bases not matched to a gene: 13. Germline-derived CDR1 and CDR2 are SGDLS and YYNGEE. This CDR3 is built from 15 residues.

The chain links TRBV4-1 to TRBJ2-1, with a tentative D call TRBD2 (6 bases). CDR3 length equals 16 residues. CDR1 is MGHRA and CDR2 is YSYEKL in the germline V gene. The V gene lost 5 bases and the J gene lost 7 bases, with 21 bases spanning the gap. CDR3 protein: CASSSESAGSRNEQFF. CDR3 nucleotides: TGCGCCAGCAGCTCAGAAAGCGCGGGAAGCAGGAATGAGCAGTTCTTC.

The rearrangement links TRBV18 to TRBJ2-1, with D perhaps TRBD2 (6 bases). This CDR3 has 13 amino acids. The germline CDR1 and CDR2 sequences are KGHSH and LQKENI. The V end was cut by 4 bases, the J end by 12 bases, with 16 bases between. The CDR3 reads CASSLGTAGWQFF. In DNA form, the CDR3 reads TGTGCCAGCTCACTCGGGACTGCTGGGTGGCAGTTCTTC.

V usage is TRBV10-1 and J usage is TRBJ2-7, with D unclear. This CDR3 contains 18 residues. Germline CDR1 WNHNN, CDR2 SYGVQD (reference sequence). V shed 0 bases and J shed 1 base, with 19 bases lying between them. The CDR3 coding sequence is TGCGCCAGCAGTGAGTCGAGGCGCGCCCGAGGTGATTCCTACGAGCAGTACTTC. Translation gives CASSESRRARGDSYEQYF.

The genes are TRBV27 and TRBJ1-5, with D possibly being TRBD1 (5 bases). The CDR3 runs 15 residues. Trimming shortened V by 6 bases and J by 0 bases, and 12 bases separated the two germline ends. CDR1 is MNHEY and CDR2 is SMNVEV in the germline V gene (reference sequence). This chain's CDR3 is CASRDRQYSNQPQHF. CDR3 DNA: TGTGCCAGCAGAGATAGACAGTATAGCAATCAGCCCCAGCATTTT.

V is TRBV7-9 and J is TRBJ2-5; D might be TRBD2 (5 bases). CDR1 is SEHNR, CDR2 FQNEAQ, per germline (reference sequence). This CDR3 comprises 14 residues. The ends were cut back, 5 bases at V and 3 bases at J, with 13 bases in the middle. The CDR3 protein is CASSQPGYKETQYF. CDR3 sequence (DNA): TGTGCCAGCAGCCAACCGGGATACAAAGAGACCCAGTACTTC.

The genes are TRBV5-1 and TRBJ2-3; 7 bases fit TRBD1. This CDR3 is built from 14 residues. V lost 2 bases, J lost 8 bases, and 8 bases stayed unmatched. Germline values: CDR1 SGHRS, CDR2 YFSETQ. CDR3 nucleotide sequence: TGCGCCAGCAGCTTAGGGGGCGGTAAGGGTACGCAGTATTTT. Protein product: CASSLGGGKGTQYF.

V gene TRBV5-1 combines with J gene TRBJ2-1, with D possibly TRBD2 on 5 matching bases. The CDR3 is 16 amino acids. Germline CDR1 is SGHRS and CDR2 is YFSETQ. V lost 3 bases and J lost 5, with 18 bases in between. CDR3 in amino acids: CASSSILAPPHNEQFF. CDR3 sequence (DNA): TGCGCCAGCAGCTCCATCCTAGCCCCCCCCCACAATGAGCAGTTCTTC.

CDR3 loop: CASTLGQVQETQYF. The CDR3 DNA sequence: TGCGCCAGCACCTTAGGACAGGTACAAGAGACCCAGTACTTC. The J gene is TRBJ2-5, the V gene TRBV5-1; 7 nucleotides agree with TRBD1. The CDR3 is made up of 14 amino acids. Trimming took 6 bases from V and 2 from J; bases not matched to a gene: 7. Per germline, CDR1 SGHRS and CDR2 YFSETQ.

This sequence joins TRBV19 and TRBJ2-4; D unresolved. Germline-derived CDR1 and CDR2 are LNHDA and SQIVND (reference sequence). The V end was cut by 1 base, the J end by 0 bases, with 13 bases between. CDR3 length: 17 amino acids. In DNA form, the CDR3 reads TGTGCCAGTAGTATAGTAACCGGTGGAGTAGCCAAAAACATTCAGTACTTC. It is translated as CASSIVTGGVAKNIQYF.

V is TRBV15 and J is TRBJ1-1; 10 bases agree with TRBD1. V lost 1 base and J lost 7; bases outside the gene matches: 6. Looked up from germline, CDR1 is LNHNV and CDR2 is YYDKDF (reference sequence). This CDR3 has 15 residues. The CDR3 spells CATSRVGQGPGEAFF. In DNA form, the CDR3 reads TGTGCCACCAGCAGAGTGGGACAGGGGCCTGGTGAAGCTTTCTTT.

The rearrangement joins TRBV5-1 to TRBJ1-2; a weak D match, TRBD1 (5 bases). The CDR3 runs 15 residues. The germline V and J ends were trimmed by 0 bases and 4 bases, with 13 bases remaining between them. Germline V gene data show CDR1 as SGHRS and CDR2 as YFSETQ. The CDR3 sequence is CASSLDWGAGYGYTF. CDR3 DNA sequence: TGCGCCAGCAGCTTGGATTGGGGCGCAGGCTATGGCTACACCTTC.

The chain combines TRBV28 with TRBJ1-4; D perhaps matches TRBD1 (6 bases). The germline CDR1 and CDR2 sequences are MDHEN and SYDVKM. The length of the CDR3 is 15 residues. Trimming stripped 5 bases from V and 4 bases from J, with 14 bases between. The CDR3 loop is CASSGGLVSNEKLFF. The CDR3 DNA sequence: TGTGCCAGCAGTGGGGGCTTGGTTAGTAATGAAAAACTGTTTTTT.

The chain employs TRBV7-8 and TRBJ2-7, with unresolved D. The germline CDR1 and CDR2 sequences are SGHVS and FQNEAQ. V was cut by 5 bases and J by 3 bases, with 20 bases left in between. The CDR3 has 16 amino acids. CDR3 nucleotides: TGTGCCAGCAGCGGCCCTTCCCCGGGTCTATACTACGAGCAGTACTTC. Translated: CASSGPSPGLYYEQYF. Based on the CDR3 plus reference TRBV7-8 and TRBJ2-7, the full variable domain is GAGVSQSPRYKVAKRGQDVALRCDPISGHVSLFWYQQALGQGPEFLTYFQNEAQLDKSGLPSDRFFAERPEGSVSTLKIQRTQQEDSAVYLCASSGPSPGLYYEQYFGPGTRLTVT.

The gene calls are TRBV10-2 and TRBJ1-1; D gene ambiguous. CDR1 WSHSY and CDR2 SAAADI come from the germline V gene. Trimming stripped 0 bases from V and 1 base from J, with 6 bases between. The CDR3 runs 14 residues. The CDR3 bases are TGCGCCAGCAGTGAGTCGAACAGGAACACTGAAGCTTTCTTT. Protein product: CASSESNRNTEAFF.

A remark on this clone: The junction does not match germline at one end; this may be a read error. CDR3 amino acids: CASNDRWNTEALF. In DNA form, the CDR3 reads TGTGCCAGCAACGACAGGTGGAACACTGAAGCTCTCTTT. V usage is TRBV11-2 and J usage is TRBJ1-1; D is perhaps TRBD1 (6 bases). The CDR3 extends over 13 amino acids. Germline values: CDR1 SGHAT, CDR2 FQNNGV.

V is TRBV4-1 and J is TRBJ1-1; no definite D call. This CDR3 spans 16 amino acids. In germline, CDR1 is MGHRA, CDR2 YSYEKL. Trimming took 3 bases from V and 1 from J, leaving 15 bases between them. CDR3 nucleotide sequence: TGCGCCAGCAGCCAGGGCCTGATGAATTGGAACACTGAAGCTTTCTTT. Residues: CASSQGLMNWNTEAFF.